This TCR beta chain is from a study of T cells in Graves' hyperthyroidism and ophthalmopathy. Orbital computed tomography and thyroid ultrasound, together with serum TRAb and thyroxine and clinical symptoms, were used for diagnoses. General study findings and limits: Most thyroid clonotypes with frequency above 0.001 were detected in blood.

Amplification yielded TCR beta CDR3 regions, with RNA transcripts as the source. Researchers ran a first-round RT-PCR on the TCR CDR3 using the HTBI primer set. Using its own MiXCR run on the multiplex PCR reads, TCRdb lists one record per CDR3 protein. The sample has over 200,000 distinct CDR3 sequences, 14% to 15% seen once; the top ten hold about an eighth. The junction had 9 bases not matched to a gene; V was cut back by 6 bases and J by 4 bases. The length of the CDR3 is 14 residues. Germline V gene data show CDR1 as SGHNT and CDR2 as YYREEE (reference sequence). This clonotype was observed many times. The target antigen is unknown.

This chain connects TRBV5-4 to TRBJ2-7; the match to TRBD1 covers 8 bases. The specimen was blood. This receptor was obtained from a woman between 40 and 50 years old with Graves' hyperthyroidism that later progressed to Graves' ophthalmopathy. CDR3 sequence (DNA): TGTGCCAGCAAACCGGGACAGGACCTATACGAGCAGTACTTC. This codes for CASKPGQDLYEQYF.